This T cell receptor beta chain was documented in a study of human T cells and chemical hapten exposure. The CDR3 consists of 14 residues. Trimming shortened V by 0 bases and J by 7 bases, and 7 bases separated the two germline ends. Per germline, CDR1 SEHNR and CDR2 FQNEAQ (reference sequence). Study results and limitations: Unchanged with DPC sensitization were TCRs above 1 in 1000 frequency.

It was the library that attached unique molecular identifiers to individual cDNA molecules. Using its own MiXCR run on the 5' RACE reads, TCRdb lists one record per CDR3 protein. Of about 110,000 distinct CDR3 sequences listed, approximately 20% are singletons. The table lists this clonotype with a few counts. What it binds is not known. Unfractionated whole blood yielded the extracted total RNA. The gene calls are TRBV7-9 and TRBJ1-6, with unresolved D. The receptor was derived from a human donor in good health. The CDR3 DNA is TGTGCCAGCAGCTTAGCGGGAGGGAATTCACCCCTCCACTTT. Translating gives CASSLAGGNSPLHF.